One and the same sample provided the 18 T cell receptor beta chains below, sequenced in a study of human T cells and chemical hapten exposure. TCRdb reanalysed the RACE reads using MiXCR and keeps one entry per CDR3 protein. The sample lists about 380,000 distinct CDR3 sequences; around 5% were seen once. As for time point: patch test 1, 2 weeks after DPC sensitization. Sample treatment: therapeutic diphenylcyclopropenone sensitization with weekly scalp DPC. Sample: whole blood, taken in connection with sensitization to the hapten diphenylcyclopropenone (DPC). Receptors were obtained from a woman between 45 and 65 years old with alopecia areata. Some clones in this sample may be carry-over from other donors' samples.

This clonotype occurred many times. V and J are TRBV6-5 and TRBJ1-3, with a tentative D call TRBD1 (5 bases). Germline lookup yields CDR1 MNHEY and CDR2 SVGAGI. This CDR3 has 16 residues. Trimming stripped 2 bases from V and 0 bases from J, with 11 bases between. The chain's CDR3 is CASSYLTGFSGNTIYF. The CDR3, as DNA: TGTGCCAGCAGTTACCTCACAGGTTTCTCTGGAAACACCATATATTTT.

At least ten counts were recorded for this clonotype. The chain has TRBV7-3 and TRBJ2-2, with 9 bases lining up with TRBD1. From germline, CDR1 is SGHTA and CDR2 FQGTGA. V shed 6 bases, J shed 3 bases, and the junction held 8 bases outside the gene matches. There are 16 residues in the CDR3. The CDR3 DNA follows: TGTGCCAGCAGTTTCACAGGGGGCTTCGACACCGGGGAGCTGTTTTTT. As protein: CASSFTGGFDTGELFF. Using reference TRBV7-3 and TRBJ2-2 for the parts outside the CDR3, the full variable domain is GAGVSQTPSNKVTEKGKYVELRCDPISGHTALYWYRQSLGQGPEFLIYFQGTGAADDSGLPNDRFFAVRPEGSVSTLKIQRTERGDSAVYLCASSFTGGFDTGELFFGEGSRLTVL.

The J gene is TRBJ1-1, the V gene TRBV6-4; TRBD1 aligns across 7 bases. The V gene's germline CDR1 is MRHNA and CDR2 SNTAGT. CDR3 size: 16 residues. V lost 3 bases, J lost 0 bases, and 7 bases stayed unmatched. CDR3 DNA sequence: TGTGCCAGCAGTGAGTTTCCGGGACAGATGAACACTGAAGCTTTCTTT. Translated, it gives CASSEFPGQMNTEAFF.

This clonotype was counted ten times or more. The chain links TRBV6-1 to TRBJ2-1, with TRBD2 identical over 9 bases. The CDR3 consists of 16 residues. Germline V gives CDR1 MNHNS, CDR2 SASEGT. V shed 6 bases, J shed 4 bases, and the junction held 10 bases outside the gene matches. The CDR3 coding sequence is TGTGCCAGCAGGCCCACCGGGACTAGCAATTACAATGAGCAGTTCTTC. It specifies CASRPTGTSNYNEQFF.

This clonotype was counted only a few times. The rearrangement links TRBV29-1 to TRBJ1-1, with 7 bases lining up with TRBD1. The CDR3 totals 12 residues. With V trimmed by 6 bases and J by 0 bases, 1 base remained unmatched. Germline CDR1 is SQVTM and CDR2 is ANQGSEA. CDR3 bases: TGCAGCGTCGACAGGGTGAACACTGAAGCTTTCTTT. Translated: CSVDRVNTEAFF. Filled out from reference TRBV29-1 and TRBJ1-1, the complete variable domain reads SAVISQKPSRDICQRGTSLTIQCQVDSQVTMMFWYRQQPGQSLTLIATANQGSEATYESGFVIDKFPISRPNLTFSTLTVSNMSPEDSSIYLCSVDRVNTEAFFGQGTRLTVV.

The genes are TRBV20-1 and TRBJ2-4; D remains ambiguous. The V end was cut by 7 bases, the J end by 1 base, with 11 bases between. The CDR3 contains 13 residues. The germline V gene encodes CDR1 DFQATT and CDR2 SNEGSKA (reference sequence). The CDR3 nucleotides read TGCAGTGTTAAGTCTCTGGCCAAAAACATTCAGTACTTC. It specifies CSVKSLAKNIQYF.

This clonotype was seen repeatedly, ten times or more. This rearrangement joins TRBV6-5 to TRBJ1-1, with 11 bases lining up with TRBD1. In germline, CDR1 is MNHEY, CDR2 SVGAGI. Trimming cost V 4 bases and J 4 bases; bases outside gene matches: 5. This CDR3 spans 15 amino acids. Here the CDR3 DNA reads TGTGCCAGCAGTTCCGGGACAGGGGGAAGCACTGAAGCTTTCTTT. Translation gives CASSSGTGGSTEAFF.

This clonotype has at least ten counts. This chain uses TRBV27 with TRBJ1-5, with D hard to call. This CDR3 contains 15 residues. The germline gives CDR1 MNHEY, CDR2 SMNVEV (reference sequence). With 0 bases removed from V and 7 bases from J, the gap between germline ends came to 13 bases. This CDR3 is CASSLSLRLGQPQHF. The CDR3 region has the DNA TGTGCCAGCAGTTTATCTCTCCGGCTCGGGCAGCCCCAGCATTTT.

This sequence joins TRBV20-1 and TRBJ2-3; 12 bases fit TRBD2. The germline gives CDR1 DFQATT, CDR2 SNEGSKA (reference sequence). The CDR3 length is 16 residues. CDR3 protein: CAPELAGGMWPDTQYF. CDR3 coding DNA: TGCGCGCCGGAACTAGCGGGAGGCATGTGGCCAGATACGCAGTATTTT.

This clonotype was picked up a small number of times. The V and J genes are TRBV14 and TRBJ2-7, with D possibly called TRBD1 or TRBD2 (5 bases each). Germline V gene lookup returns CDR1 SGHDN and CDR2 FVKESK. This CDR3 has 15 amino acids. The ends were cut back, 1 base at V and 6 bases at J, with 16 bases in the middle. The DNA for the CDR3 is TGTGCCAGCAGCCAAGTCCGGGGCGCATCTTCCGAGCAGTACTTC. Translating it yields CASSQVRGASSEQYF.

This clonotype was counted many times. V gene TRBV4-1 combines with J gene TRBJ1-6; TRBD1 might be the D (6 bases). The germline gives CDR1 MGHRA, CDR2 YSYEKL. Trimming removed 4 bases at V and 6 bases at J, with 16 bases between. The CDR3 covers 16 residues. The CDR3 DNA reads TGCGCCAGCAGCCCATGGGGGACAACCAGTAATTCACCCCTCCACTTT. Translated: CASSPWGTTSNSPLHF.

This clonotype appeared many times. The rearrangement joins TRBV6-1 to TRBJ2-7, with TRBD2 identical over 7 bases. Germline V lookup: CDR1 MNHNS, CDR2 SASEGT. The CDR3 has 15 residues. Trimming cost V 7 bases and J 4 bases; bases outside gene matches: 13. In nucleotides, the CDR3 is TGTGCCAGCATTACCGGCCCGGGGGGTGGATACGAGCAGTACTTC. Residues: CASITGPGGGYEQYF.

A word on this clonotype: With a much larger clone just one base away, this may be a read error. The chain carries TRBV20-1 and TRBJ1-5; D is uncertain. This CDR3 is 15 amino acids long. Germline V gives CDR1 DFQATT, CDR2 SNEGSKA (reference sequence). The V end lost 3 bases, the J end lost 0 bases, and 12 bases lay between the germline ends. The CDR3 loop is CSASPETGSNQPQHF. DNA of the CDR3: TGCAGTGCTAGCCCGGAGACGGGTAGCAATCAGCCCCAGCATTTT.

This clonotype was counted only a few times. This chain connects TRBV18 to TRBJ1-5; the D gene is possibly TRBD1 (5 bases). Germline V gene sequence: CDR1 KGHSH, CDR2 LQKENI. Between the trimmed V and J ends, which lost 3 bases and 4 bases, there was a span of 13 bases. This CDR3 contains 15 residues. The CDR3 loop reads CASSPSTGMNQPQHF. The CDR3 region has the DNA TGTGCCAGCTCACCTTCCACAGGCATGAATCAGCCCCAGCATTTT.

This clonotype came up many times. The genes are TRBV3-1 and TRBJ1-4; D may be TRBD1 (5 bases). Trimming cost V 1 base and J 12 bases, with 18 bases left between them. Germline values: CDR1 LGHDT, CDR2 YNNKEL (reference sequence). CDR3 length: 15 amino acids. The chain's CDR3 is CASSQVGGSQGQLFF. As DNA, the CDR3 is TGTGCCAGCAGCCAAGTGGGGGGAAGCCAGGGACAACTGTTTTTT.

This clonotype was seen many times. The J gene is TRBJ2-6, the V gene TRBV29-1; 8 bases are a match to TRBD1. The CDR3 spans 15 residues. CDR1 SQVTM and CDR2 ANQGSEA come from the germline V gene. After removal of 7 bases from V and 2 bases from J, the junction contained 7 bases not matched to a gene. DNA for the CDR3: TGCAGCGCCCGCCTACAGGGGGCTGGGGCCAACGTCCTGACTTTC. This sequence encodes CSARLQGAGANVLTF.

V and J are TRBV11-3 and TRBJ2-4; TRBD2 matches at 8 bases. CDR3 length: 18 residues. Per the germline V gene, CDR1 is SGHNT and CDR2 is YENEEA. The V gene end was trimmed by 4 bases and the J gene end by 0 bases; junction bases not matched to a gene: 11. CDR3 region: CASSSVAGGGVAKNIQYF. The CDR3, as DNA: TGTGCCAGCAGCTCCGTTGCGGGAGGTGGGGTAGCCAAAAACATTCAGTACTTC.

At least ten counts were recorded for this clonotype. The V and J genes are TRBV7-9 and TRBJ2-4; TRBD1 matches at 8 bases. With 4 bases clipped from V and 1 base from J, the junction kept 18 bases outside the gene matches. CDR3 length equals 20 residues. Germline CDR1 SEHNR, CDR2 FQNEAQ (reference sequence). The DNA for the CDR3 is TGTGCCAGCAGCTCAGGGTTGTCACAGGGGGTGAAGGGGGCCAAAAACATTCAGTACTTC. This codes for CASSSGLSQGVKGAKNIQYF. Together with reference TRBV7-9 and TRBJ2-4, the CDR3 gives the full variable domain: DTGVSQNPRHKITKRGQNVTFRCDPISEHNRLYWYRQTLGQGPEFLTYFQNEAQLEKSRLLSDRFSAERPKGSFSTLEIQRTEQGDSAMYLCASSSGLSQGVKGAKNIQYFGAGTRLSVL.